This T cell receptor (beta chain) is from a study of T cell changes during pregnancy in multiple sclerosis. Sequencing used immunoSEQ multiplex PCR; TCRdb keeps in-frame clones, though not all of them. The sample has 25,000 to 35,000 clones, around nine tenths seen once; the top ten hold around 6%. Germline V gene sequence: CDR1 SGHVS, CDR2 FNYEAQ. Between the trimmed V and J ends, which lost 5 bases and 4 bases, there was a span of 17 bases. The CDR3 spans 16 residues. The source was CD8+ T cells from peripheral blood mononuclear cells, collected before pregnancy. This sequence was found in a female donor with multiple sclerosis, enrolled in a pregnancy study. The rearrangement joins TRBV7-6 to TRBJ2-2; weak D call: TRBD2 (6 bases). This chain's CDR3 is CASSPEPSAVTGELFF. CDR3 in DNA: TGTGCCAGCAGCCCCGAACCTAGCGCCGTCACCGGGGAGCTGTTTTTT.